This TCR beta chain was recovered during a study of T cells in Graves' hyperthyroidism and ophthalmopathy. This clonotype was detected many times. This CDR3 contains 13 residues. Deletions cut 1 base from V and 6 bases from J, with 10 bases between. The V gene's germline CDR1 is SGHKS and CDR2 YYEKEE (reference sequence). TCR beta CDR3 regions were amplified from RNA. An initial round of RT-PCR targeting the TCR CDR3 relied on the HTBI primer set. TCRdb re-called the multiplex PCR reads with MiXCR, one entry per CDR3 protein. There are nearly 600,000 distinct CDR3 sequences in the sample; around 14% occur only once, and around 7% lies in the top ten.

The receptor was derived from a woman between 18 and 30 years old with Graves' ophthalmopathy. Sequencing input: blood. This chain uses TRBV5-5 with TRBJ1-1; unclear D gene. CDR3 sequence (DNA): TGTGCCAGCAGCTTGCTGGGGTTACCTGAAGCTTTCTTT. Translating it yields CASSLLGLPEAFF. The whole variable domain, filled in from reference TRBV5-5 and TRBJ1-1, reads DAGVTQSPTHLIKTRGQQVTLRCSPISGHKSVSWYQQVLGQGPQFIFQYYEKEERGRGNFPDRFSARQFPNYSSELNVNALLLGDSALYLCASSLLGLPEAFFGQGTRLTVV.